These 5 T cell receptor beta chains were sequenced from one sample in a study of blood T cells in healthy people across ages. A second PCR of roughly 7 to 11 cycles used a sample-barcoded 5' primer and a J-beta primer mix. TCRdb processed the 5' RACE reads anew with MiXCR; each CDR3 protein has one entry. The repertoire includes about 1,800,000 distinct CDR3 sequences, roughly 27% of them detected once, and roughly 8% sits in the top ten. Material for sequencing was blood. The receptors derive from a woman aged 25 to 39 in good health.

The chain combines TRBV20-1 with TRBJ1-2; D ambiguous. The CDR3 spans 9 residues. Germline CDR1 is DFQATT and CDR2 is SNEGSKA (reference sequence). Trimming cost V 3 bases and J 8 bases, with 4 bases left between them. CDR3 nucleotide sequence: TGCAGTGCTAGTTGGGGCTACACCTTC. This encodes CSASWGYTF.

V usage is TRBV7-6 and J usage is TRBJ2-3; a weak D match, TRBD1 (6 bases). Looked up from germline, CDR1 is SGHVS and CDR2 is FNYEAQ. Trimming left V 0 bases short and J 8 bases short, with 6 bases between. This CDR3 region has 12 residues. The CDR3 DNA reads TGTGCCAGCAGCTTAGCGGGGGCTACGCAGTATTTT. Its protein product is CASSLAGATQYF. Supplemented by reference TRBV7-6 and TRBJ2-3, the full variable domain reads GAGVSQSPRYKVTKRGQDVALRCDPISGHVSLYWYRQALGQGPEFLTYFNYEAQQDKSGLPNDRFSAERPEGSISTLTIQRTEQRDSAMYRCASSLAGATQYFGPGTRLTVL.

This clonotype occurred a few times. This chain links TRBV11-2 with TRBJ2-3; D may correspond to TRBD1 or TRBD2 (5 bases each). The CDR3 runs 16 residues. Germline lookup yields CDR1 SGHAT and CDR2 FQNNGV. The V and J ends lost 5 bases and 2 bases respectively, with 17 bases between them. This CDR3 reads CASSPQNDGATDTQYF. Here the CDR3 DNA reads TGTGCCAGCAGCCCCCAAAATGACGGGGCCACAGATACGCAGTATTTT.

The genes are TRBV12-3 or TRBV12-4 and TRBJ1-1; tentatively, D is TRBD1 (5 bases). This CDR3 is built from 15 residues. V lost 6 bases, J lost 0 bases, and 14 bases lay in between. CDR3 in DNA: TGTGCCAGCAGCCCCCAGGGAAGGGTGAACACTGAAGCTTTCTTT. This sequence encodes CASSPQGRVNTEAFF.

The chain combines TRBV10-2 with TRBJ1-6, with no clear D. Deletions cut 8 bases from V and 13 bases from J, with 12 bases between. Germline CDR1 and CDR2: WSHSY and SAAADI. The CDR3 is 11 amino acids. This CDR3 reads CASSDIPPLHF. CDR3 in DNA: TGCGCCAGCTCCGACATCCCCCCCCTCCACTTT.